Detailed here is one T cell receptor beta chain. Its specificity is not known. With 4 bases clipped from V and 7 bases from J, the junction kept 7 bases outside the gene matches. The CDR3 runs 15 residues. CDR1 and CDR2 (germline): MNHEY, SVGAGI. Together with a sample-barcoded 5' primer, a J-beta primer mix was included in a second PCR lasting roughly 7 to 11 cycles. Template switching added a 12-random-nucleotide identifier to every cDNA molecule. Samples each returned at least 3 million CDR3-containing paired-end reads. TCRdb re-called the 5' RACE reads through MiXCR, storing one row per CDR3 protein. The table has about 640,000 distinct CDR3 sequences, approximately 50% seen once. These data are taken from a study of blood T cells in healthy people across ages. Study-wide background: About one barcoded beta molecule per two T cells was captured by template switching. Overall study findings and caveats: Age showed a roughly linear inverse relationship with TCR beta diversity per million T cells.

The receptor was derived from a man in his sixties in good health. The sample comprised blood. The chain uses TRBV6-5 and TRBJ1-4; 9 bases line up with TRBD1. The CDR3 DNA sequence: TGTGCCAGCAGTTCCGACAGGGGGGATAGTGAAAAACTGTTTTTT. This translates into CASSSDRGDSEKLFF.